Below are 14 T cell receptor beta chains sequenced from a single sample in a study of response to subunit inactivated influenza vaccine. MiXCR was run by TCRdb on the RT-PCR reads, yielding one entry per CDR3 protein. Altogether 160,000 or so distinct CDR3 sequences are present, around 9.9% being singletons, with the ten largest covering roughly 12%. The material sequenced was non-naive T cells sorted from PBMCs, taken 40 to 50 days after vaccination. The receptors originated from a man over 45 who received an inactivated influenza vaccine.

This chain connects TRBV7-8 to TRBJ2-7; TRBD2 matches at 15 bases. The germline CDR1 and CDR2 sequences are SGHVS and FQNEAQ. The trim removed 5 bases at V and 1 base at J, leaving 6 bases unmatched. The CDR3 has 17 amino acids. CDR3 protein: CASSHGLAGGGSYEQYF. CDR3 in DNA: TGTGCCAGCAGCCACGGACTAGCGGGAGGGGGGTCCTACGAGCAGTACTTC. The full variable domain, with the rest looked up from reference TRBV7-8 and TRBJ2-7, is GAGVSQSPRYKVAKRGQDVALRCDPISGHVSLFWYQQALGQGPEFLTYFQNEAQLDKSGLPSDRFFAERPEGSVSTLKIQRTQQEDSAVYLCASSHGLAGGGSYEQYFGPGTRLTVT.

Many counts were recorded for this clonotype. J is TRBJ1-3 and V is TRBV28; TRBD1 is a possible D gene (6 bases). Trimming cost V 6 bases and J 2 bases, with 11 bases left between them. Looked up from germline, CDR1 is MDHEN and CDR2 is SYDVKM. The CDR3 sequence is 14 residues long. The CDR3 here is CASSSTGTGNTIYF. The CDR3 DNA follows: TGTGCCAGCAGCTCCACAGGGACTGGAAACACCATATATTTT.

This clonotype was seen a handful of times. The rearrangement links TRBV7-9 to TRBJ2-7; D call uncertain. This CDR3 is 13 amino acids long. V was cut by 4 bases and J by 5 bases, with 12 bases left in between. From germline, CDR1 is SEHNR and CDR2 FQNEAQ (reference sequence). The CDR3 loop is CASSSWGEHEQYF. CDR3 sequence (DNA): TGTGCCAGCAGCTCCTGGGGTGAACACGAGCAGTACTTC.

Of note for this clonotype: Sequence at one end of the junction differs from germline and may be a read error. V is TRBV29-1 and J is TRBJ2-7; a weak D match, TRBD2 (6 bases). Germline V gene lookup returns CDR1 SQVTM and CDR2 ANQGSEA. The CDR3 has 13 amino acids. The CDR3 loop reads CSAGTPGSHEQYF. The CDR3 DNA reads as TGCAGCGCTGGGACTCCAGGCTCCCACGAGCAGTACTTC.

This clonotype has ten or more counts. The chain combines TRBV6-1 with TRBJ1-1; D is uncertain. Trimming stripped 4 bases from V and 0 bases from J, with 9 bases between. The CDR3 extends over 14 amino acids. Germline V CDR1 and CDR2: MNHNS, SASEGT. DNA of the CDR3: TGTGCCAGCAGTGCTACAGTTATGAACACTGAAGCTTTCTTT. Its translation is CASSATVMNTEAFF.

This clonotype appeared many times. The V and J genes are TRBV12-3 or TRBV12-4 and TRBJ2-3; the D call may be TRBD1 or TRBD2 (5 bases each). The CDR3 is 13 amino acids. Between the trimmed V and J ends, which lost 3 bases and 5 bases, there was a span of 9 bases. CDR3 sequence reads: CASSLGPGDTQYF. The CDR3 DNA follows: TGTGCCAGCAGTTTGGGACCGGGAGATACGCAGTATTTT.

The J gene is TRBJ2-7, the V gene TRBV7-2; TRBD2 agrees at 7 bases. The ends lost 7 bases at V and 3 bases at J; junction bases unmatched: 6. Per germline, CDR1 SGHTA and CDR2 FQGNSA. The length of the CDR3 is 13 residues. The CDR3 reads CASTIRGGYEQYF. The CDR3 DNA is TGTGCCAGCACCATTCGCGGGGGCTACGAGCAGTACTTC. The full variable domain, its missing parts supplied by reference TRBV7-2 and TRBJ2-7, is GAGVSQSPSNKVTEKGKDVELRCDPISGHTALYWYRQSLGQGLEFLIYFQGNSAPDKSGLPSDRFSAERTGGSVSTLTIQRTQQEDSAVYLCASTIRGGYEQYFGPGTRLTVT.

A few counts support this clonotype. The chain employs TRBV20-1 and TRBJ2-3; TRBD2 matches 12 bases. Germline lookup yields CDR1 DFQATT and CDR2 SNEGSKA (reference sequence). This CDR3 is built from 16 residues. With V trimmed by 3 bases and J by 2 bases, 6 bases remained unmatched. This chain's CDR3 is CSASPGLAGFTDTQYF. CDR3 sequence (DNA): TGCAGTGCTAGCCCCGGACTAGCGGGATTCACAGATACGCAGTATTTT.

A few counts support this clonotype. The J gene is TRBJ2-1, the V gene TRBV20-1; the D is unclear. CDR1 DFQATT and CDR2 SNEGSKA come from the germline V gene (reference sequence). The CDR3 covers 15 residues. The ends were cut back, 2 bases at V and 3 bases at J, with 14 bases in the middle. CDR3 sequence (DNA): TGCAGTGCTAGATCGCGCTCGGACCGCTACAATGAGCAGTTCTTC. This sequence encodes CSARSRSDRYNEQFF.

Ten or more counts support this clonotype. This chain links TRBV5-1 with TRBJ2-7; weak D call: TRBD2 (5 bases). V gave up 0 bases and J gave up 7 bases, with 17 bases separating them. The CDR3 is 15 residues long. Germline loops: CDR1 SGHRS, CDR2 YFSETQ. The CDR3 region has the DNA TGCGCCAGCAGCTTGGACAGTGGGAGCCTTGGTGAGCAGTACTTC. This gives the protein CASSLDSGSLGEQYF.

CDR3 bases: TGTGCCAGCAGGGAGCAGTCGAACACCGGGGAGCTGTTTTTT. Protein: CASREQSNTGELFF. The rearrangement uses TRBV4-2 and TRBJ2-2; D remains ambiguous. CDR3 size: 14 residues. Germline V gene data show CDR1 as LGHNA and CDR2 as YNFKEQ. V shed 6 bases and J shed 0 bases, with 8 bases lying between them.

This clonotype was observed a few times. The J gene is TRBJ1-4, the V gene TRBV3-1, with TRBD1 matching over 7 bases. The CDR3 has 15 residues. Germline V gene data show CDR1 as LGHDT and CDR2 as YNNKEL (reference sequence). J gave up 7 bases and V 2 bases, and 7 bases lay outside the gene matches. The CDR3 nucleotides read TGTGCCAGCAGCCAACAAACAGGGGTTTTTGAAAAACTGTTTTTT. Encoded protein: CASSQQTGVFEKLFF.

This clonotype has more than one count but fewer than ten. The gene calls are TRBV7-2 and TRBJ2-2, with 9 positions matching TRBD2. The V gene's germline CDR1 is SGHTA and CDR2 FQGNSA. The J segment lost 4 bases and the V segment lost 3 bases, leaving 6 bases of the junction unmatched. The CDR3 is 16 residues long. CDR3 coding DNA: TGTGCCAGCAGCTTCATGTCAGCGGGAGGCACCGGGGAGCTGTTTTTT. Its protein is CASSFMSAGGTGELFF.

In this sample, this clonotype turned up many times. The chain carries TRBV10-3 and TRBJ2-7; TRBD1 matches 8 bases. Losses at the gene ends were 7 bases for V and 1 base for J; bases not matched to a gene: 6. CDR1 and CDR2 (germline): ENHRY, SYGVKD. The CDR3 is made up of 14 amino acids. CDR3 in DNA: TGTGCCATCAATCCAGGACAGGGTTCCTACGAGCAGTACTTC. Translating gives CAINPGQGSYEQYF.